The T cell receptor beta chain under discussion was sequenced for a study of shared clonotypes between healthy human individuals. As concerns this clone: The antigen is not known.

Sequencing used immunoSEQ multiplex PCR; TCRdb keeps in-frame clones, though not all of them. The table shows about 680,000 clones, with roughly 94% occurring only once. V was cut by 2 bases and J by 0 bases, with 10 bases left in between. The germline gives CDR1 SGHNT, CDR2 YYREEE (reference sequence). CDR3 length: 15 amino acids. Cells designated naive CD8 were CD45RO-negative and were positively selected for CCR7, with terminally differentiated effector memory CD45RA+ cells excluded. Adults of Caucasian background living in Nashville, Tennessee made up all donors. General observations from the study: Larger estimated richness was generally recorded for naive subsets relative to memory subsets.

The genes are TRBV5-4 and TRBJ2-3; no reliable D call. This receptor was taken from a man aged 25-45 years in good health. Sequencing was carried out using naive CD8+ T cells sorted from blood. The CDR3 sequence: CASSFMGSSTDTQYF. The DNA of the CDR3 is TGTGCCAGCAGCTTTATGGGCAGTAGCACAGATACGCAGTATTTT.